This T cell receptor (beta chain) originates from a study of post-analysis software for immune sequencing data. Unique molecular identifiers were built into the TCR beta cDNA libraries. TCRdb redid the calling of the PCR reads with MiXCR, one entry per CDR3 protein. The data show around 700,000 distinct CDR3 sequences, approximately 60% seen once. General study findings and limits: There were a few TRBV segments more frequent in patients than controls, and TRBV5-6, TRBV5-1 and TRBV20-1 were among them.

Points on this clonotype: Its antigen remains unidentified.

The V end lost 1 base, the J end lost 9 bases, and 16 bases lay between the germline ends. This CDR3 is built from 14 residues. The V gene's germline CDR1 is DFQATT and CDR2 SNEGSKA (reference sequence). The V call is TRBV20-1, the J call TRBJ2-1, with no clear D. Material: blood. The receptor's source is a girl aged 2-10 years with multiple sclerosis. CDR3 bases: TGCAGTGCTAGAGGACTGACCGCCTATGGTGAGCAGTTCTTC. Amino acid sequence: CSARGLTAYGEQFF.